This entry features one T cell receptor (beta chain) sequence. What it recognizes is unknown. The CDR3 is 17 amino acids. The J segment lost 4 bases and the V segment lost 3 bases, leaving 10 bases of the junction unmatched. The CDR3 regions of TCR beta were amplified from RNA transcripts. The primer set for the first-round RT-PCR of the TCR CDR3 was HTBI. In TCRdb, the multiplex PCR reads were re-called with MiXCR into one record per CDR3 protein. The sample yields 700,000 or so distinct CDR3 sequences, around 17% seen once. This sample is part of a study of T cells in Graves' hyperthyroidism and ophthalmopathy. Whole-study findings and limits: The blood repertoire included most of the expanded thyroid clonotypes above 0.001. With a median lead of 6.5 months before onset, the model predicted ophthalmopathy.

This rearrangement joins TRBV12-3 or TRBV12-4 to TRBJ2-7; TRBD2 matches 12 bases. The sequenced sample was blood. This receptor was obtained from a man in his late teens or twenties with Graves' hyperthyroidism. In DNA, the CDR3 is TGTGCCAGCAGTTTGTTCCTAGCGGGAGGGCCCGTTTACGAGCAGTACTTC. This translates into CASSLFLAGGPVYEQYF.